The 31 T cell receptor beta chains below were found in one sample sequenced in a study of blood T cells in healthy people across ages. The authors ran a second PCR of about 6 to 12 cycles using a sample-barcoded 5' primer and a J-beta primer mix. Each CDR3 protein is one row after TCRdb ran MiXCR on the 5' RACE reads. Among over 1.5 million distinct CDR3 sequences listed, 49% were seen once. Specimen: blood. These receptors all come from a woman between 35 and 50 years old in good health.

This clonotype was seen a handful of times. The chain recombines TRBV7-9 with TRBJ2-1; 9 positions agree with TRBD2. CDR3 length equals 17 residues. Trimming took 3 bases from V and 0 from J; bases not matched to a gene: 6. Germline V lookup: CDR1 SEHNR, CDR2 FQNEAQ (reference sequence). This CDR3 is CASSFRGGDTSYNEQFF. CDR3 nucleotide sequence: TGTGCCAGCAGCTTCCGCGGGGGGGACACCTCCTACAATGAGCAGTTCTTC.

The rearrangement links TRBV4-1 to TRBJ2-3, with D perhaps matching TRBD2 (5 bases). The CDR3 loop spans 17 amino acids. V gave up 4 bases and J gave up 0 bases, with 17 bases separating them. Germline-derived CDR1 and CDR2 are MGHRA and YSYEKL. DNA of the CDR3: TGCGCCAGCAGCCCGGGCCCCCCAGCGGCTAGCACAGATACGCAGTATTTT. This sequence encodes CASSPGPPAASTDTQYF.

This sequence joins TRBV7-2 and TRBJ1-4; 7 bases are shared with TRBD1. The CDR3 spans 14 residues. The germline V gene encodes CDR1 SGHTA and CDR2 FQGNSA. V lost 5 bases to trimming and J lost 6 bases; unmatched junction nucleotides: 6. The CDR3 here is CASSRDSWDEKLFF. In nucleotides, the CDR3 is TGTGCCAGCAGCCGGGACAGTTGGGATGAAAAACTGTTTTTT.

The J gene is TRBJ2-1, the V gene TRBV14; 14 nucleotides align to TRBD2. The CDR3 length is 16 residues. The V and J ends lost 4 bases and 7 bases, in that order; junction bases with no gene match: 6. Germline CDR1 and CDR2: SGHDN and FVKESK. The CDR3 DNA sequence: TGTGCCAGCAGCCGGACTAGCGGGGGGATTGTAAATGAGCAGTTCTTC. This gives the protein CASSRTSGGIVNEQFF. Full variable domain (remainder filled in from reference TRBV14 and TRBJ2-1): EAGVTQFPSHSVIEKGQTVTLRCDPISGHDNLYWYRRVMGKEIKFLLHFVKESKQDESGMPNNRFLAERTGGTYSTLKVQPAELEDSGVYFCASSRTSGGIVNEQFFGPGTRLTVL.

CDR3 bases: TGCAGTGCTAGAGATCCCCTGTACGGGGGAGGGCACCCAGATACGCAGTATTTT. The encoded protein is CSARDPLYGGGHPDTQYF. The rearrangement uses TRBV20-1 and TRBJ2-3; TRBD2 aligns across 7 bases. V shed 0 bases and J 4 bases; nucleotides not matched to a gene: 16. The CDR3 length is 18 residues. Germline loops: CDR1 DFQATT, CDR2 SNEGSKA (reference sequence).

The J gene is TRBJ2-1, the V gene TRBV20-1; the D gene is possibly TRBD1 (6 bases). The CDR3 spans 17 residues. CDR1 is DFQATT and CDR2 is SNEGSKA in the germline V gene (reference sequence). Trimming removed 6 bases from V and 0 bases from J, with 21 bases in between. The CDR3 sequence is CSATNREGASSYNEQFF. As DNA, the CDR3 is TGCAGTGCAACAAACAGGGAAGGGGCCAGCTCCTACAATGAGCAGTTCTTC.

This rearrangement joins TRBV24-1 to TRBJ2-3; D not resolved. The CDR3 is made up of 17 amino acids. CDR1 KGHDR and CDR2 SFDVKD come from the germline V gene. V was cut by 5 bases and J by 0 bases, with 17 bases left in between. This CDR3 reads CATSARRTDPSTDTQYF. The CDR3 DNA is TGTGCCACCAGTGCCCGCCGGACGGACCCTAGCACAGATACGCAGTATTTT.

The CDR3 reads CSATGGNSYNEQFF. The CDR3 DNA sequence: TGCAGTGCAACAGGGGGAAACTCCTACAATGAGCAGTTCTTC. The chain has TRBV20-1 and TRBJ2-1, with TRBD1 matching over 8 bases. V was clipped by 6 bases and J by 0 bases; unmatched bases: 4. This CDR3 spans 14 amino acids. Per the germline V gene, CDR1 is DFQATT and CDR2 is SNEGSKA (reference sequence).

This clonotype turned up a few times. The gene calls are TRBV6-1 and TRBJ2-1, with D uncertain. Deletions cut 9 bases from V and 0 bases from J, with 9 bases between. The CDR3 extends over 13 amino acids. Germline V CDR1 and CDR2: MNHNS, SASEGT. The CDR3 nucleotides read TGTGCCAGTCTGGATAGCTCCTACAATGAGCAGTTCTTC. As protein: CASLDSSYNEQFF.

The chain couples TRBV7-9 to TRBJ2-7, with 8 bases aligning to TRBD1. This CDR3 spans 15 amino acids. The V gene end was trimmed by 3 bases and the J gene end by 4 bases; junction bases not matched to a gene: 8. The germline CDR1 and CDR2 sequences are SEHNR and FQNEAQ (reference sequence). CDR3 protein: CASSFETGALYEQYF. The CDR3 DNA is TGTGCCAGCAGCTTCGAGACAGGGGCCCTTTACGAGCAGTACTTC.

The rearrangement uses TRBV9 and TRBJ1-6; D gene unclear. Germline CDR1 is SGDLS and CDR2 is YYNGEE. V lost 3 bases, J lost 0 bases, and 7 bases lay in between. CDR3 length: 15 amino acids. CDR3 nucleotides: TGTGCCAGCAGCGAAGAAAGCTCCTATAATTCACCCCTCCACTTT. Encoded protein: CASSEESSYNSPLHF.

The chain uses TRBV7-3 and TRBJ2-3; no firm D call. CDR1 is SGHTA, CDR2 FQGTGA, per germline. The CDR3 loop spans 14 amino acids. The V and J ends lost 4 bases and 0 bases respectively, with 8 bases between them. CDR3 nucleotide sequence: TGTGCCAGCAGCTCGCTGGAGAGCACAGATACGCAGTATTTT. It yields the protein CASSSLESTDTQYF.

V usage is TRBV20-1 and J usage is TRBJ2-5; 7 bases match TRBD1. Looked up from germline, CDR1 is DFQATT and CDR2 is SNEGSKA (reference sequence). The CDR3 contains 13 residues. V shed 2 bases and J 3 bases; nucleotides not matched to a gene: 3. The CDR3 DNA reads TGCAGTGCTAGATCACAGGGGAAAGAGACCCAGTACTTC. It yields the protein CSARSQGKETQYF.

This clonotype has only a few counts. This chain uses TRBV27 with TRBJ2-3; D is unresolved. Between the trimmed V and J ends, which lost 2 bases and 4 bases, there was a span of 7 bases. Germline loops: CDR1 MNHEY, CDR2 SMNVEV (reference sequence). The length of the CDR3 is 13 residues. Here the CDR3 DNA reads TGTGCCAGCAGTTTACGTCCGGCAGATACGCAGTATTTT. Translated: CASSLRPADTQYF.

The rearrangement uses TRBV18 and TRBJ2-5; no firm D call. The CDR3 runs 14 residues. Trimming pared 0 bases from V and 2 bases from J, leaving 7 bases between. Germline V gives CDR1 KGHSH, CDR2 LQKENI. The CDR3 coding sequence is TGTGCCAGCTCACCACCGTCTCCTCAAGAGACCCAGTACTTC. It yields the protein CASSPPSPQETQYF.

The chain joins TRBV28 to TRBJ2-2; 10 bases map to TRBD2. CDR1 and CDR2 from the germline V gene are MDHEN and SYDVKM. V lost 5 bases, J lost 6 bases, and 6 bases stayed unmatched. This CDR3 is 15 amino acids long. In DNA form, the CDR3 reads TGTGCCAGCAGTCCGAGGACTAGCGGTTCCGGGGAGCTGTTTTTT. It specifies CASSPRTSGSGELFF.

This clonotype occurred once. The chain recombines TRBV3-1 with TRBJ2-7; 11 nucleotides line up with TRBD2. The J call could be wrong; TRBJ2-5 is a better fit for the DNA end. CDR1 is LGHDT and CDR2 is YNNKEL in the germline V gene (reference sequence). CDR3 length: 14 amino acids. The CDR3 region is CASGMVAGGETQYF. The CDR3 DNA reads as TGTGCCAGCGGTATGGTAGCGGGGGGGGAGACCCAGTACTTC.

This clonotype showed up just a few times. The chain couples TRBV25-1 to TRBJ1-2, with TRBD1 matching 8 bases. The V and J ends lost 3 bases and 8 bases, in that order; junction bases with no gene match: 5. The germline CDR1 and CDR2 sequences are MGHDK and SYGVNS. The CDR3 contains 13 residues. For the CDR3, the DNA is TGTGCCAGCAGTGATTCAGGGGGCAGGGGCTACACCTTC. It is translated as CASSDSGGRGYTF.

This chain uses TRBV6-2 or TRBV6-3 with TRBJ2-1; 7 bases map to TRBD2. The germline CDR1 and CDR2 sequences are MNHEY and SVGEGT. The CDR3 is made up of 16 amino acids. The trim removed 7 bases at V and 3 bases at J, leaving 12 bases unmatched. This chain's CDR3 is CASTPLVGGGYNEQFF. The CDR3 DNA reads TGTGCCAGCACCCCCCTGGTGGGCGGGGGCTACAATGAGCAGTTCTTC.

The chain has TRBV11-2 and TRBJ2-7, with 7 positions matching TRBD1. CDR1 and CDR2 from the germline V gene are SGHAT and FQNNGV. The CDR3 runs 14 residues. V shed 4 bases and J 2 bases; nucleotides not matched to a gene: 5. The CDR3, as DNA: TGTGCCAGCAGCTGGGAGACAGGGACCTACGAGCAGTACTTC. Amino acids: CASSWETGTYEQYF.

The chain combines TRBV4-3 with TRBJ2-4; TRBD1 matches at 9 bases. Germline values: CDR1 LGHNA, CDR2 YSLEER. V lost 2 bases and J lost 13; bases outside the gene matches: 12. The length of the CDR3 is 15 residues. DNA for the CDR3: TGCGCCAGCAGCCAACCTGGGACAGGGAACAATGAGCAGTACTTC. It encodes CASSQPGTGNNEQYF.

The V gene is TRBV14, the J gene TRBJ2-3; D is possibly TRBD2 (6 bases). Trimming took 2 bases from V and 6 from J, leaving 9 bases between them. The CDR3 has 13 amino acids. Germline assignment: CDR1 SGHDN and CDR2 FVKESK. CDR3 nucleotide sequence: TGTGCCAGCAGCCAATTTGGAGGGGATACGCAGTATTTT. This encodes CASSQFGGDTQYF.

This chain connects TRBV20-1 to TRBJ2-7; D ambiguous. The CDR3 runs to 10 residues. Germline CDR1 DFQATT, CDR2 SNEGSKA (reference sequence). This CDR3 is CASYGYEQYF. The CDR3 DNA reads TGCGCCTCATACGGCTACGAGCAGTACTTC.

The chain is built from TRBV6-5 and TRBJ1-5, with D hard to call. Germline V lookup: CDR1 MNHEY, CDR2 SVGAGI. This CDR3 has 15 amino acids. V was clipped by 6 bases and J by 0 bases, with 12 bases between them. The CDR3 region is CASSLREGSNQPQHF. Written as DNA, the CDR3 is TGTGCCAGCAGCCTAAGGGAAGGTAGCAATCAGCCCCAGCATTTT.

The chain employs TRBV2 and TRBJ2-5; D remains ambiguous. V lost 3 bases to trimming and J lost 4 bases, with 9 bases between them. Germline CDR1 reads SNHLY; CDR2 reads FYNNEI. The CDR3 is made up of 13 amino acids. The CDR3 nucleotides read TGTGCCAGCAGTGAGACGAGGAGAGAGACCCAGTACTTC. It is translated as CASSETRRETQYF.

This clonotype was observed once. This chain connects TRBV3-1 to TRBJ2-1; D remains unclear. The germline V gene has CDR1 LGHDT and CDR2 YNNKEL (reference sequence). There are 12 residues in the CDR3. V was shortened by 1 base and J by 14 bases, with 12 bases between the two germline ends. The chain's CDR3 is CASSQASRGKFF. The DNA for the CDR3 is TGTGCCAGCAGCCAAGCATCCAGAGGCAAGTTCTTC.

The chain employs TRBV6-6 and TRBJ1-5, with D perhaps matching TRBD1 (5 bases). The V and J ends lost 6 bases and 6 bases respectively, with 12 bases between them. Germline CDR1 MNHNY, CDR2 SVGAGI (reference sequence). The CDR3 covers 13 residues. CDR3 amino acids: CASSQGGVQPQHF. CDR3 nucleotides: TGTGCCAGCAGCCAGGGAGGGGTTCAGCCCCAGCATTTT.

The count of this clonotype is one. Its ends do not fully match the called genes, so a read error is possible. J is TRBJ2-5 and V is TRBV7-2, with 8 bases identical to TRBD2. There are 18 residues in the CDR3. Germline CDR1 is SGHTA and CDR2 is FQGNSA. The CDR3 bases are TGTGCCGGCAGCTTAGAGGGACTAGGAATTTCTTCACAAGAGACCCAGTACTTC. It is translated as CAGSLEGLGISSQETQYF.

The chain has TRBV5-6 and TRBJ2-7; TRBD2 is a possible D gene (5 bases). There are 17 residues in the CDR3. Trimming pared 0 bases from V and 2 bases from J, leaving 18 bases between. CDR1 and CDR2 from the germline V gene are SGHDT and YYEEEE. The CDR3 loop is CASSLASARGWAYEQYF. Here the CDR3 DNA reads TGTGCCAGCAGCTTGGCCTCCGCTCGAGGGTGGGCCTACGAGCAGTACTTC.

The chain couples TRBV25-1 to TRBJ2-3, with 7 bases that match TRBD1. Germline V gene data show CDR1 as MGHDK and CDR2 as SYGVNS. The CDR3 loop spans 15 amino acids. J was trimmed by 4 bases and V by 2 bases; bases with no gene match: 6. The chain's CDR3 is CASSEDLGGSDTQYF. The CDR3 coding sequence is TGTGCCAGCAGTGAAGACCTAGGGGGCTCAGATACGCAGTATTTT. Combining the CDR3 with reference TRBV25-1 and TRBJ2-3 gives the whole variable domain EADIYQTPRYLVIGTGKKITLECSQTMGHDKMYWYQQDPGMELHLIHYSYGVNSTEKGDLSSESTVSRIRTEHFPLTLESARPSHTSQYLCASSEDLGGSDTQYFGPGTRLTVL.

This clonotype has just a few counts. This chain uses TRBV7-2 with TRBJ2-5; 8 positions agree with TRBD1. Germline V CDR1 and CDR2: SGHTA, FQGNSA. The J segment lost 6 bases and the V segment lost 5 bases, leaving 8 bases of the junction unmatched. The CDR3 is 14 residues long. The CDR3 nucleotides read TGTGCCAGCAGCAAGGACAGGGCCCCACAGACCCAGTACTTC. Protein product: CASSKDRAPQTQYF. Complete variable domain (other parts from reference TRBV7-2 and TRBJ2-5): GAGVSQSPSNKVTEKGKDVELRCDPISGHTALYWYRQSLGQGLEFLIYFQGNSAPDKSGLPSDRFSAERTGGSVSTLTIQRTQQEDSAVYLCASSKDRAPQTQYFGPGTRLLVL.